This T cell receptor (beta chain) was identified during a study of blood T cell repertoires in COVID-19. Produced via immunoSEQ multiplex PCR; TCRdb's table is partial and in-frame only. This sample carries roughly 230,000 clones, more than 70% of them seen once, and the ten largest clones take around 7.9%. The TCR sequence derives from a man between 40 and 49 years old with active or convalescent COVID-19. The sequenced material came from peripheral blood.

The CDR3 DNA sequence: TGTGCCAGCAGCTGGCTAGACAGACGGTCCTACGAGCAGTACTTC. This codes for CASSWLDRRSYEQYF. The rearrangement links TRBV5-6 to TRBJ2-7; possibly TRBD1 for D (5 bases). V was clipped by 3 bases and J by 1 base, with 14 bases between them. Germline values: CDR1 SGHDT, CDR2 YYEEEE. There are 15 residues in the CDR3.